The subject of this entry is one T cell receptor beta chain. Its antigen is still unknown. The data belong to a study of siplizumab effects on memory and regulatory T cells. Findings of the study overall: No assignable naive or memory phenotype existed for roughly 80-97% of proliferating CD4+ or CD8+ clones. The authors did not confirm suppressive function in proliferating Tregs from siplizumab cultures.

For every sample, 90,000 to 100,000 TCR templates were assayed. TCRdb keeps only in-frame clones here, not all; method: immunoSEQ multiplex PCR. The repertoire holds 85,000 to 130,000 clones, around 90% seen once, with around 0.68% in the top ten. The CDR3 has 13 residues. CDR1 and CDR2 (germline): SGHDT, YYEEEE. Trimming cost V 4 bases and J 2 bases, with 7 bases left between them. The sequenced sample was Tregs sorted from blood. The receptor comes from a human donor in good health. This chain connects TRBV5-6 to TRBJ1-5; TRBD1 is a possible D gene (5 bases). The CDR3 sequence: CASSGRGNQPQHF. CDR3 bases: TGTGCCAGCAGCGGCAGGGGCAATCAGCCCCAGCATTTT.